The present TCR beta chain was sequenced within a study of blood T cell repertoires in COVID-19 (dated by TCRdb to about 2020). At the level of the whole study: Samples covering the acute and convalescent phases of COVID-19 were provided by collaborators in the United States, Italy and Spain. The prospective study material was composed of cDNA or gDNA derived from T cells, B-cell-depleted T cells, or PBMCs. Subjects who had been exposed to COVID-19, were actively infected with it, or had recovered from it provided the deeply sampled blood TCRbeta repertoires that made up the dataset. The repertoires were released in a freely available public database meant as a resource for research on the immune response to SARS-CoV-2. Samples came from the ongoing ImmuneRACE study (first 160 participants) plus 1,254 subjects from 6 global collaborators. Sample metadata almost always included a de-identified subject ID, COVID-19 status, age in years and sex. Where HLA class I and class II types were available, the types were taken from metadata supplied by the sample provider, not from assay-based typing. General conclusions and limits of the study: Clinical and demographic metadata were provided uncurated, with the amount varying by source and participant.

The cysteine opens and the phenylalanine closes a CDR3 of 14 amino acids. CDR3 DNA is the only sequence kept; it has 42 bases, read in frame from the first base. The CDR1 and CDR2 encoded by the germline V gene (reference sequence) are SGHNT and YYREEE. Trimming removed 0 bases from V and 10 bases from J, leaving 16 bases between the germline ends. TCRbeta CDR3 regions were amplified from genomic DNA by means of the immunoSEQ Assay, a bias-controlled multiplex PCR. The paper's processing steps were these. The number of nucleated cells in each sample was estimated from the amplification of reference gene primers within the assay. Sequence reads were collapsed and filtered to measure the absolute abundance of every unique TCRbeta CDR3 rearrangement. For each sample, productive Simpson clonality was calculated by taking the square root of Simpson's diversity index across productive rearrangements. The immuneACCESS repertoire file appears here via TCRdb, limited to in-frame rearrangements. These files lack a portion of the clones; in checked studies, under half of the deficit traces to unresolved V genes, and the cause of the others is not known. The DNA was the basis for D and trimming; V, J and clone size are from that table. The table for this sample lists some 120,000 clones; over 70% of them were counted only once. 3.8% of the sample rests with the top ten.

Note on this clone: This receptor's antigen is unknown. The input lacks base qualities; no much larger clone sits a single base away.

The collaborating institutions used their own protocols to collect whole blood in K2EDTA tubes. Collaborator samples were shipped for TCRbeta analysis as frozen whole blood, isolated PBMCs, or DNA extracted from either sample type. Sequencing was carried out using peripheral blood. The V gene is TRBV5-4 and the J gene is TRBJ1-2, with no D gene named confidently. The receptor was derived from a woman aged 45-60 years with acute or convalescent COVID-19. The bases are TGTGCCAGCAGCTTGGACCCACTAAACCAAGTCTACACCTTC. The translation is CASSLDPLNQVYTF.